One sample yielded the 9 T cell receptor beta chains listed below, sequenced in a study of monozygotic twins with cystic fibrosis. Assay used: immunoSEQ multiplex PCR; TCRdb lists only in-frame clones, some missing. The table lists 20,000 to 25,000 clones, around 97% of them singletons. The sequenced sample was blood. The receptors come from a girl aged 5-17 years with cystic fibrosis.

CDR3 protein: CASSPRALSYNEQFF. CDR3 in DNA: TGTGCCAGCAGTCCCAGGGCACTCTCCTACAATGAGCAGTTCTTC. The chain is built from TRBV5-6 and TRBJ2-1, with D possibly TRBD1 on 5 matching bases. Trimming stripped 5 bases from V and 0 bases from J, with 12 bases between. CDR1 is SGHDT, CDR2 YYEEEE, per germline. The CDR3 runs 15 residues.

This chain joins TRBV9 and TRBJ2-3, with D tentatively TRBD2 (6 bases). This CDR3 comprises 16 residues. V lost 1 base to trimming and J lost 7 bases, with 19 bases between them. From germline, CDR1 is SGDLS and CDR2 YYNGEE. CDR3 nucleotide sequence: TGTGCCAGCAGCGTATGGACCCAGGGTGGGGGGTATACGCAGTATTTT. Translating it yields CASSVWTQGGGYTQYF. The full variable domain, completed using reference TRBV9 and TRBJ2-3, is DSGVTQTPKHLITATGQRVTLRCSPRSGDLSVYWYQQSLDQGLQFLIQYYNGEERAKGNILERFSAQQFPDLHSELNLSSLELGDSALYFCASSVWTQGGGYTQYFGPGTRLTVL.

The rearrangement joins TRBV2 to TRBJ1-1; D is unresolved. Germline loops: CDR1 SNHLY, CDR2 FYNNEI. Trimming took 2 bases from V and 2 from J, leaving 15 bases between them. The length of the CDR3 is 16 residues. CDR3 DNA sequence: TGTGCCAGCAGTGAAAAGGCGGGTTATGGAAACACTGAAGCTTTCTTT. The encoded protein is CASSEKAGYGNTEAFF.

The rearrangement uses TRBV29-1 and TRBJ1-1, with 9 bases lining up with TRBD1. Trimming took 4 bases from V and 6 from J; bases not matched to a gene: 6. The V gene's germline CDR1 is SQVTM and CDR2 ANQGSEA. The CDR3 extends over 13 amino acids. The CDR3 bases are TGCAGCGTTGGGCCGGGACAGGGTGCTGAAGCTTTCTTT. Translated: CSVGPGQGAEAFF.

The chain carries TRBV7-9 and TRBJ1-5; 8 bases are shared with TRBD1. There are 16 residues in the CDR3. The J segment lost 3 bases and the V segment lost 1 base, leaving 5 bases of the junction unmatched. Germline assignment: CDR1 SEHNR and CDR2 FQNEAQ (reference sequence). CDR3 coding DNA: TGTGCCAGCAGCTTAGGGACAGGGAGGAACAATCAGCCCCAGCATTTT. This gives the protein CASSLGTGRNNQPQHF.

V and J are TRBV30 and TRBJ2-5; D not certain. The CDR3 covers 14 residues. V was cut by 2 bases and J by 0 bases, with 10 bases left in between. Germline V gene data show CDR1 as GTSNPN and CDR2 as SVGIG (reference sequence). CDR3 sequence: CAWSRTVYQETQYF. The CDR3 nucleotides are TGTGCCTGGAGTAGGACGGTTTACCAAGAGACCCAGTACTTC.

The chain couples TRBV15 to TRBJ2-7; 10 positions agree with TRBD1. Trimming took 5 bases from V and 6 from J; bases not matched to a gene: 4. The CDR3 runs to 13 residues. Germline V gene sequence: CDR1 LNHNV, CDR2 YYDKDF (reference sequence). DNA for the CDR3: TGTGCCACCAGCTTGGGACAGGGGTTCGAGCAGTACGTC. Protein: CATSLGQGFEQYV.

This rearrangement joins TRBV6-1 to TRBJ2-1; D is ambiguous. V lost 6 bases and J 8 bases, leaving 14 bases between the germline ends. CDR1 and CDR2 from the germline V gene are MNHNS and SASEGT. The CDR3 is made up of 13 amino acids. The CDR3: CASRKERSDEQFF. In DNA form, the CDR3 reads TGTGCCAGCAGAAAGGAGCGAAGCGATGAGCAGTTCTTC.

The CDR3 reads CASTLAGEKNEQFF. In DNA, the CDR3 is TGTGCCAGCACCCTAGCGGGAGAGAAGAATGAGCAGTTCTTC. This chain joins TRBV5-6 and TRBJ2-1; 10 bases agree with TRBD2. The ends lost 6 bases at V and 7 bases at J; junction bases unmatched: 7. CDR1 is SGHDT and CDR2 is YYEEEE in the germline V gene. This CDR3 contains 14 residues. The full variable domain, with the rest looked up from reference TRBV5-6 and TRBJ2-1, is DAGVTQSPTHLIKTRGQQVTLRCSPKSGHDTVSWYQQALGQGPQFIFQYYEEEERQRGNFPDRFSGHQFPNYSSELNVNALLLGDSALYLCASTLAGEKNEQFFGPGTRLTVL.